This TCR beta chain was identified during a study of blood T cell repertoires in COVID-19. Study information: Sample material is recorded as cDNA or gDNA derived from T cells, B-cell-depleted T cells, or PBMCs.

Clinical history reported by participants formed the basis on which cohorts were assigned. Authors' methods: Scientists estimated how many nucleated cells there were by amplifying reference gene primers. The data were produced by immunoSEQ multiplex PCR, yet TCRdb's version contains in-frame clones alone and is incomplete. V, J and clone size are those of that table, while D and trimming were read from the DNA. The data contain a few hundred thousand clones, just under 90% of them singletons. J was trimmed by 7 bases and V by 3 bases; bases with no gene match: 16. Germline V lookup: CDR1 SGDLS, CDR2 YYNGEE. The CDR3 is 16 residues long.

The V and J genes are TRBV9 and TRBJ2-7, with 7 bases aligning to TRBD2. The sequence came from an older woman who had recovered from COVID-19. The sample comprised PBMCs or T cells enriched from blood (not recorded which). In nucleotides, the CDR3 is TGTGCCAGCAGCGGCAGGGTGCGGGGGACCCTTCAGGAGCAGTACTTC. It encodes CASSGRVRGTLQEQYF.